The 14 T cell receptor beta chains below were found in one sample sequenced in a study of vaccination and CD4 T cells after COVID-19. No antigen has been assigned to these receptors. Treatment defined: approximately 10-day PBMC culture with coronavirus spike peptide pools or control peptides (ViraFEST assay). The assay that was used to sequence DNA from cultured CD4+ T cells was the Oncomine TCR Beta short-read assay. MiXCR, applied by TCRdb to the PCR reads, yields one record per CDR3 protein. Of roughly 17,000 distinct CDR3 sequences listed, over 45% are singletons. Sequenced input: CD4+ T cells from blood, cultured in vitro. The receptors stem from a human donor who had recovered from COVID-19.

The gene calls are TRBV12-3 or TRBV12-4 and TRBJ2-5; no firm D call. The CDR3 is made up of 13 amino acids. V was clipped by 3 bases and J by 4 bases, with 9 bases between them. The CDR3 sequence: CASSFDWLETQYF. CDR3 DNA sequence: TGTGCCAGCAGTTTTGACTGGCTAGAGACCCAGTACTTC.

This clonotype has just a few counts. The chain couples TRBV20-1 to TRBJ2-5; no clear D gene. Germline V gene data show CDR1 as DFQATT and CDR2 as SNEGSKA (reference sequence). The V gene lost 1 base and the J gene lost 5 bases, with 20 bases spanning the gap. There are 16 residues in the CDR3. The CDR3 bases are TGCAGTGCTAGAGGTTCATTTTCAGCTCTAGGGGAGACCCAGTACTTC. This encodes CSARGSFSALGETQYF.

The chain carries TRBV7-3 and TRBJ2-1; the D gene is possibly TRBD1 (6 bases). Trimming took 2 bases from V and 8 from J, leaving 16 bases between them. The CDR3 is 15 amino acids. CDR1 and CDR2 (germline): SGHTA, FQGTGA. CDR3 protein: CASSLQGPGLDEQFF. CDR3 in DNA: TGTGCCAGCAGCTTACAGGGGCCCGGTTTGGATGAGCAGTTCTTC.

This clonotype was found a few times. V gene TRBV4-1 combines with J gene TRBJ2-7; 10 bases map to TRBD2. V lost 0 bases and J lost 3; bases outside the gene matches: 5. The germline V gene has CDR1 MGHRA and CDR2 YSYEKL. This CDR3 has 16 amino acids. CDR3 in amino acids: CASSQDPSGRVYEQYF. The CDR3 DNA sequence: TGCGCCAGCAGCCAAGATCCTAGCGGGAGAGTCTACGAGCAGTACTTC.

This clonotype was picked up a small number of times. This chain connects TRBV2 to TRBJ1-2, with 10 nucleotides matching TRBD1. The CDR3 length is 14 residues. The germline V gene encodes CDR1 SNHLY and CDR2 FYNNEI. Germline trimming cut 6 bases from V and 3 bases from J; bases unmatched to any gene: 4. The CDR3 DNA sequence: TGTGCCAGCAGCGGACAGGGGGGCGACTATGGCTACACCTTC. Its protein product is CASSGQGGDYGYTF.

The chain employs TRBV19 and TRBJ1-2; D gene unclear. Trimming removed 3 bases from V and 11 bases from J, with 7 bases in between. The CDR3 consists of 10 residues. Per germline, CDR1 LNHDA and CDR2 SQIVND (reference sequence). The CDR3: CASSIKGYTF. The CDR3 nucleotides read TGTGCCAGTAGTATTAAGGGATACACCTTC.

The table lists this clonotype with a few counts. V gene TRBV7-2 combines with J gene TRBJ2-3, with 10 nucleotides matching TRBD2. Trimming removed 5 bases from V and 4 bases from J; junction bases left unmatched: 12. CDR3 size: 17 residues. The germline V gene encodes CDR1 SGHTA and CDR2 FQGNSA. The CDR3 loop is CASSQGNLAGVADTQYF. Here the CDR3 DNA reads TGTGCCAGCAGCCAGGGTAATCTAGCGGGAGTTGCAGATACGCAGTATTTT.

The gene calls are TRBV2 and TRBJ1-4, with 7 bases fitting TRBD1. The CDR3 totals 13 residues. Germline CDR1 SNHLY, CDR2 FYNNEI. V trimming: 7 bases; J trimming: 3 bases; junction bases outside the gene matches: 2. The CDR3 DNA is TGTGCCAGCACGGACAGGTCTAATGAAAAACTGTTTTTT. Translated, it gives CASTDRSNEKLFF.

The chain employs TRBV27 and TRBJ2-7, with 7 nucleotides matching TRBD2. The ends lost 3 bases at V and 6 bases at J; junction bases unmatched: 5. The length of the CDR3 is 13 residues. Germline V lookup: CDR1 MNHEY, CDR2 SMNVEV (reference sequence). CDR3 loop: CASSFPGGSEQYF. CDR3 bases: TGTGCCAGCAGTTTTCCGGGAGGTAGCGAGCAGTACTTC.

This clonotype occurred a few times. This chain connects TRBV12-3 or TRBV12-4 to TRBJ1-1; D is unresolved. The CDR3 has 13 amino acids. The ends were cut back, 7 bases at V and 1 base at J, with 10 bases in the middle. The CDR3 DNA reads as TGTGCCAGCACCTATTTTCCGAACACTGAAGCTTTCTTT. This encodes CASTYFPNTEAFF.

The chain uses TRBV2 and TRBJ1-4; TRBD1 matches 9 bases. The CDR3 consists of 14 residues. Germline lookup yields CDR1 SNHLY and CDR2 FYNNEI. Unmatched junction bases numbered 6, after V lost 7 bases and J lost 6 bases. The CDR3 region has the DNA TGTGCCAGCACTGTGGGACAGGGACATGAAAAACTGTTTTTT. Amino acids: CASTVGQGHEKLFF.

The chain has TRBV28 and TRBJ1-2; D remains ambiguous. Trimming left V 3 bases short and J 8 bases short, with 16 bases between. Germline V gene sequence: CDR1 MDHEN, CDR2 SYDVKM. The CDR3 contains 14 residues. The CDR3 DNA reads TGTGCCAGCAGTTTCTCCCAAGAGGGTGACGGCTACACCTTC. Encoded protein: CASSFSQEGDGYTF.

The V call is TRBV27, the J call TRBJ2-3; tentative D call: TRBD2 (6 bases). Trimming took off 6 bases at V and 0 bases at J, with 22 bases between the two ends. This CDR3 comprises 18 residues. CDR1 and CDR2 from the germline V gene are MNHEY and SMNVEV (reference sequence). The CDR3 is CASREGFAGRTSTDTQYF. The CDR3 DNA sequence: TGTGCCAGCAGAGAGGGTTTCGCGGGGAGGACTAGCACAGATACGCAGTATTTT.

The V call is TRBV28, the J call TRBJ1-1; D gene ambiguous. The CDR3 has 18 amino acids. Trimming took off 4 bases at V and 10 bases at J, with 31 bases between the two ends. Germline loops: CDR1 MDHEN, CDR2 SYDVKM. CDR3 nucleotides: TGTGCCAGCAGTTCCGCCGGGGAAGTTCTACGCGTCGAAGGATTAGCTTTCTTT. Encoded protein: CASSSAGEVLRVEGLAFF.